A selection of T cell receptor beta chains follows, all from one sample in a study of T cell repertoires in cytomegalovirus infection. These TCRs are of unknown antigen specificity. One entry per CDR3 protein results from TCRdb running MiXCR on the reads. Among about 770,000 distinct CDR3 sequences listed, approximately 32% were seen once. The material was cultured CD8+ T cells from PBMCs, obtained from culture after CMV antigen stimulation. Receptor source: a human donor in good health (CMV status not recorded). Some clones in this sample may be carry-over from other donors' samples. CDR3s include the opening cysteine and the closing phenylalanine or tryptophan. A D gene is named only where the DNA matches it firmly. Size tells how often a clone was seen (once, few, many) or the class of an expanded clone, and some rows leave it out.

abundance,d_gene,len,j_gene,v_gene,CDR3nt,CDR3aa
-,TRBD2,15,TRBJ2-5,TRBV6-5,TGTGCCAGCAGTGGTAGACTAGCCCCTGAGGGGACCCAGTACTTC,CASSGRLAPEGTQYF
-,-,14,TRBJ2-2,TRBV6-1,TGTGCCAGCAGTGACCCCGAAAACACCGGGGAGCTGTTTTTT,CASSDPENTGELFF
-,-,13,TRBJ2-1,TRBV11-2,TGTGCCAGCAGCCGTGGAGGTTGGAATGAGCAGTTCTTC,CASSRGGWNEQFF
-,-,13,TRBJ1-4,TRBV19,TGTGCCAGACCGGGATTGGCTAATGAAAAACTGTTTTTT,CARPGLANEKLFF
-,TRBD1,13,TRBJ2-7,TRBV25-1,TGTGCCAGCAGTGAGGACAGGGCGGGCGAGCAGTACTTC,CASSEDRAGEQYF
-,TRBD2,14,TRBJ2-7,TRBV27,TGTGCCAGCAGTTTGCTAGCGGGGGCCTACGAGCAGTACTTC,CASSLLAGAYEQYF
-,TRBD1,17,TRBJ1-5,TRBV6-6,TGTGCCAGCAGTTACACGGACAGGCTGAGAGTGTATCAGCCCCAGCATTTT,CASSYTDRLRVYQPQHF
many,-,11,TRBJ2-1,TRBV7-8,TGTGCCAGCAGCCCACCAGGGGTCCTGTTCTTC,CASSPPGVLFF
-,TRBD1,17,TRBJ1-5,TRBV28,TGTGCCAGCCATAAAGAGCGGGACAGGGGGCTTCGACAGCCCCAGCATTTT,CASHKERDRGLRQPQHF
few,TRBD1,19,TRBJ1-6,TRBV18,TGTGCCAGCTCACCAACGCTCATTTTGTGGACAGGGGATAATTCACCCCTCCACTTT,CASSPTLILWTGDNSPLHF
few,-,15,TRBJ2-5,TRBV14,TGTGCCAGCAGCCAAGCTCAGCGGGTCCGGGAGACCCAGTACTTC,CASSQAQRVRETQYF
-,-,15,TRBJ2-2,TRBV7-6,TGTGCCAGCAGCCCAGCCACTGCAGGCACCGGGGAGCTGTTTTTT,CASSPATAGTGELFF
-,-,15,TRBJ1-5,TRBV2,TGTGCCAGCAGGTCAGGACAGAGTAGCAATCAGCCCCAGCATTTT,CASRSGQSSNQPQHF
-,-,17,TRBJ1-3,TRBV25-1,TGTGCCAGCAGTGAATCGAGACGACAGGCAAGTGGAAACACCATATATTTT,CASSESRRQASGNTIYF
few,-,14,TRBJ1-2,TRBV6-2/TRBV6-3,TGTGCCAGCAGCATACCAGGATTTGGGTATGGCTACACCTTC,CASSIPGFGYGYTF
few,TRBD2,21,TRBJ2-1,TRBV10-3,TGTGCCATCAGTGGGCAACTAGGGACTAGCCGGGGGAATCACTCCTACAATGAGCAGTTCTTC,CAISGQLGTSRGNHSYNEQFF
few,-,11,TRBJ1-4,TRBV6-6,TGTGCCAGCAGTCGACGTGAAAAACTGTTTTTT,CASSRREKLFF
-,TRBD1,15,TRBJ2-4,TRBV19,TGTGCCAGTAGAAGAGGAAGGGGGCCCAAAAACATTCAGTACTTC,CASRRGRGPKNIQYF
-,TRBD2,17,TRBJ2-3,TRBV4-1,TGCGCCAGCAGCCTCTGGACTAGCGGGGGGGCCTCAGATACGCAGTATTTT,CASSLWTSGGASDTQYF
-,-,16,TRBJ1-3,TRBV20-1,TGCAGTGCTAGAGGTCCAAAGGAAAACTCTGGAAACACCATATATTTT,CSARGPKENSGNTIYF
-,-,15,TRBJ1-2,TRBV7-9,TGTGCCAGCAGCGGTCCCGGGACGGTCTCCTATGGCTACACCTTC,CASSGPGTVSYGYTF
-,TRBD1,13,TRBJ1-2,TRBV27,TGTGCCAGCAGGTCGGACAGGGGGTTTGGCTACACCTTC,CASRSDRGFGYTF
few,TRBD2,16,TRBJ2-1,TRBV6-8,TGTGCCAGCAGCCTCTCTAGCGGGGGGGCCGGGAATGAGCAGTTCTTC,CASSLSSGGAGNEQFF